Below, 16 T cell receptor beta chains from the same sample are listed, as sequenced in a study of blood T cell repertoires in COVID-19. Data came from immunoSEQ multiplex PCR; TCRdb stores just in-frame clones and leaves some out. Here the sample spans roughly 40,000 clones, about 86% being singletons. Sequenced material: peripheral blood. These TCRs come from a middle-aged man with active COVID-19.

The rearrangement links TRBV28 to TRBJ2-3; unclear D gene. The CDR3 covers 11 residues. The V end lost 6 bases, the J end lost 13 bases, and 14 bases lay between the germline ends. Germline V CDR1 and CDR2: MDHEN, SYDVKM. This CDR3 is CASSNTRRKYF. CDR3 DNA sequence: TGTGCCAGCAGCAATACTCGCCGCAAGTATTTT.

The rearrangement uses TRBV6-4 and TRBJ2-3; possibly TRBD1 for D (6 bases). V lost 2 bases to trimming and J lost 0 bases, with 9 bases between them. There are 15 residues in the CDR3. CDR1 is MRHNA, CDR2 SNTAGT, per germline. CDR3 region: CASSDGGSSTDTQYF. CDR3 DNA sequence: TGTGCCAGCAGTGACGGGGGCTCTAGCACAGATACGCAGTATTTT.

This clone has a single count. The chain carries TRBV30 and TRBJ2-7; possibly TRBD2 for D (5 bases). V was shortened by 0 bases and J by 0 bases, with 18 bases between the two germline ends. The CDR3 extends over 17 amino acids. The V gene's germline CDR1 is GTSNPN and CDR2 SVGIG (reference sequence). The CDR3 loop is CAWSVPEAGISSYEQYF. The CDR3 DNA sequence: TGTGCCTGGAGTGTACCGGAGGCGGGCATCAGCTCCTACGAGCAGTACTTC. The complete variable domain, with remaining parts taken from reference TRBV30 and TRBJ2-7, reads SQTIHQWPATLVQPVGSPLSLECTVEGTSNPNLYWYRQAAGRGLQLLFYSVGIGQISSEVPQNLSASRPQDRQFILSSKKLLLSDSGFYLCAWSVPEAGISSYEQYFGPGTRLTVT.

This chain connects TRBV6-1 to TRBJ2-1, with 7 bases that match TRBD2. This CDR3 comprises 13 residues. With 3 bases clipped from V and 8 bases from J, the junction kept 4 bases outside the gene matches. Germline loops: CDR1 MNHNS, CDR2 SASEGT. CDR3 in amino acids: CASSDGREHEQFF. In nucleotides, the CDR3 is TGTGCCAGCAGTGACGGGCGGGAGCATGAGCAGTTCTTC.

The V and J genes are TRBV6-5 and TRBJ1-2; D possibly corresponds to TRBD1 (5 bases). The length of the CDR3 is 15 residues. Germline CDR1 reads MNHEY; CDR2 reads SVGAGI. V was clipped by 6 bases and J by 2 bases, with 16 bases between them. This CDR3 reads CASSRERGLNYGYTF. For the CDR3, the DNA is TGTGCCAGCAGCCGGGAGAGGGGCTTAAACTATGGCTACACCTTC.

This clone appeared once. This rearrangement joins TRBV27 to TRBJ1-2; D possibly corresponds to TRBD1 (6 bases). V lost 7 bases, J lost 7 bases, and 22 bases lay in between. From germline, CDR1 is MNHEY and CDR2 SMNVEV (reference sequence). CDR3 size: 15 residues. As DNA, the CDR3 is TGTGCCAGCAACTCCCTATCCGGGGACAAGGGTGGCTACACCTTC. Translation: CASNSLSGDKGGYTF.

V usage is TRBV19 and J usage is TRBJ2-5; possibly TRBD2 for D (6 bases). This CDR3 region has 17 residues. CDR1 is LNHDA and CDR2 is SQIVND in the germline V gene (reference sequence). V lost 8 bases, J lost 7 bases, and 29 bases lay in between. CDR3 sequence reads: CASSPSTGDDSRGTQYF. The DNA of the CDR3 is TGTGCCAGTTCTCCAAGCACGGGAGACGATTCTAGGGGGACCCAGTACTTC.

The V call is TRBV9, the J call TRBJ2-7; D uncertain. The ends were cut back, 4 bases at V and 0 bases at J, with 14 bases in the middle. Germline values: CDR1 SGDLS, CDR2 YYNGEE. The CDR3 sequence is 15 residues long. The CDR3 loop is CASSPTSSSSYEQYF. DNA of the CDR3: TGTGCCAGCAGCCCCACCTCGAGTAGCTCCTACGAGCAGTACTTC. Combining the CDR3 with reference TRBV9 and TRBJ2-7 gives the whole variable domain DSGVTQTPKHLITATGQRVTLRCSPRSGDLSVYWYQQSLDQGLQFLIQYYNGEERAKGNILERFSAQQFPDLHSELNLSSLELGDSALYFCASSPTSSSSYEQYFGPGTRLTVT.

This sequence joins TRBV25-1 and TRBJ1-1, with 8 nucleotides matching TRBD1. CDR1 and CDR2 from the germline V gene are MGHDK and SYGVNS. The CDR3 covers 16 residues. Unmatched junction bases numbered 9, after V lost 5 bases and J lost 1 base. CDR3 DNA: TGTGCCAGCAGTTACACCGATGGGACAGGGAACACTGAAGCTTTCTTT. Its translation is CASSYTDGTGNTEAFF.

The chain has TRBV18 and TRBJ2-1; D perhaps matches TRBD2 (6 bases). Trimming stripped 3 bases from V and 6 bases from J, with 12 bases between. Per the germline V gene, CDR1 is KGHSH and CDR2 is LQKENI. The CDR3 extends over 14 amino acids. In DNA form, the CDR3 reads TGTGCCAGCTCACCCTCTACTAGCAGCAATGAGCAGTTCTTC. The encoded protein is CASSPSTSSNEQFF.

This chain joins TRBV11-1 and TRBJ1-1, with D tentatively TRBD1 (5 bases). This CDR3 comprises 16 residues. V shed 5 bases and J shed 3 bases, with 19 bases lying between them. The germline gives CDR1 SGHAT, CDR2 FQDESV (reference sequence). The CDR3 protein is CASSAGQGRKDTEAFF. CDR3 nucleotide sequence: TGTGCCAGCAGCGCAGGCCAGGGTAGAAAGGACACTGAAGCTTTCTTT.

This rearrangement joins TRBV5-6 to TRBJ1-6; 12 positions agree with TRBD1. J gave up 10 bases and V 3 bases, and 5 bases lay outside the gene matches. Germline CDR1 SGHDT, CDR2 YYEEEE. This CDR3 has 15 residues. CDR3 bases: TGTGCCAGCAGCTGGGGGACAGGGGGCACCTCACCCCTCCACTTT. Translated: CASSWGTGGTSPLHF.

This clone was detected only a few times. This rearrangement joins TRBV3-1 (or the pseudogene TRBV3-2) to TRBJ1-2; TRBD1 agrees at 10 bases. The ends lost 4 bases at V and 8 bases at J; junction bases unmatched: 10. Germline V gene sequence: CDR1 LGHDT, CDR2 YNNKEL (reference sequence). This CDR3 comprises 15 residues. CDR3 in DNA: TGTGCCAGCAGCCCCCGACAGGGGGCTATACGCGGCTACACCTTC. This sequence encodes CASSPRQGAIRGYTF.

V and J are TRBV11-2 and TRBJ1-4; no firm D call. The CDR3 contains 15 residues. Germline loops: CDR1 SGHAT, CDR2 FQNNGV. V lost 0 bases to trimming and J lost 0 bases, with 5 bases between them. The CDR3 nucleotides read TGTGCCAGCAGCTTAGACGGGTCAACTAATGAAAAACTGTTTTTT. Translated: CASSLDGSTNEKLFF.

The chain employs TRBV6-1 and TRBJ1-4; 9 nucleotides line up with TRBD1. V was pared by 2 bases and J by 6 bases, with 4 bases of the junction left unmatched. Germline CDR1 is MNHNS and CDR2 is SASEGT. The CDR3 consists of 15 residues. The CDR3 reads CASSESGTGYEKLFF. CDR3 sequence (DNA): TGTGCCAGCAGTGAATCGGGGACAGGGTATGAAAAACTGTTTTTT.

This chain joins TRBV15 and TRBJ2-7, with 7 bases matching TRBD1. With 0 bases clipped from V and 3 bases from J, the junction kept 8 bases outside the gene matches. Germline lookup yields CDR1 LNHNV and CDR2 YYDKDF (reference sequence). The CDR3 consists of 16 residues. CDR3 nucleotides: TGTGCCACCAGCAGAGATCAGGGGACAGCCCTCTACGAGCAGTACTTC. Its protein product is CATSRDQGTALYEQYF.